Only a few counts were recorded for the clone carrying this TCR beta chain. Per the study methods: Amplifying reference gene primers gave estimates of nucleated cell counts. Profiled with immunoSEQ multiplex PCR; TCRdb holds only in-frame clones, not every one. V, J and clone size are taken as reported in that table, and D and trimming were inferred from the DNA itself. The profile covers about 300,000 clones, with about nine tenths appearing a single time and about 1.6% taken by the ten largest. The data derive from a study of blood T cell repertoires in COVID-19. Across the study: Italy, Spain and the United States were the sources of the convalescent and acute COVID-19 samples. In each case, the material was cDNA or gDNA derived from T cells, B-cell-depleted T cells, or PBMCs.

Germline CDR1 reads MNHNY; CDR2 reads SVGAGI (reference sequence). J lost 2 bases, V lost 5 bases, and 12 bases had no gene match. The CDR3 runs 17 residues. The clonotype was recovered from a woman aged 35 to 49 who had recovered from COVID-19. This chain links TRBV6-6 with TRBJ2-1; 7 bases are shared with TRBD1. The material sequenced was peripheral blood. In DNA form, the CDR3 reads TGTGCCAGCAGTCAACCACAGGGGCCCCCAACCTACAATGAGCAGTTCTTC. Translating it yields CASSQPQGPPTYNEQFF.